This T cell receptor (beta chain) is drawn from a study of blood T cell repertoires in COVID-19. V shed 1 base and J 4 bases; nucleotides not matched to a gene: 7. This CDR3 contains 16 residues. CDR1 and CDR2 from the germline V gene are LGHDT and YNNKEL (reference sequence). Profiled with immunoSEQ multiplex PCR; TCRdb holds only in-frame clones, not every one. The sample holds some 83,000 clones, 87% seen once. The chain joins TRBV3-1 (or the pseudogene TRBV3-2) to TRBJ2-1; TRBD1 agrees at 7 bases. The source of this sequence is a woman aged 80 or over with active or convalescent COVID-19. Sequenced material: peripheral blood. The CDR3 loop reads CASSQAPTGVYNEQFF. The CDR3 nucleotides read TGTGCCAGCAGCCAAGCCCCCACAGGGGTGTACAATGAGCAGTTCTTC.